Listed below are T cell receptor beta chains from one sample, sequenced in a study of cytomegalovirus exposure and HLA in healthy donors. The method was immunoSEQ multiplex PCR; TCRdb's version includes in-frame clones alone and lacks a portion of them. The sample shows about 140,000 clones, roughly 79% of them seen only once. The sequenced material came from PBMCs. The receptors stem from a male donor in good health and CMV-seronegative. CDR3s include the opening cysteine and the closing phenylalanine or tryptophan. A D gene is named only where the DNA matches it firmly. A clone size is listed for some rows: how often the clone was seen (once, few, many), or a class if it is expanded.

J | D | V | size | DNA | CDR3
TRBJ2-7 | TRBD1 | TRBV10-3 | . | TGTGCCATCAGTGGTCCGGGACAGGCCCCCGGCTACGAGCAGTACTTC | CAISGPGQAPGYEQYF
TRBJ1-2 | . | TRBV2 | once | TGTGCCAGCAGTGATCCTGACAAACCTGCCTATGGCTACACCTTC | CASSDPDKPAYGYTF
TRBJ2-3 | TRBD2 | TRBV7-2 | . | TGTGCCAGCAGGGGAGGACTAGCGGGGGGGCCTAGCACAGATACGCAGTATTTT | CASRGGLAGGPSTDTQYF
TRBJ1-2 | . | TRBV2 | . | TGTGCCAGCACTGGCGTCAGGAACTATGGCTACACCTTC | CASTGVRNYGYTF
TRBJ1-2 | . | TRBV9 | . | TGTGCCAGCAGCGTTAGGGGCCAGGGTAACTATGGCTACACCTTC | CASSVRGQGNYGYTF
TRBJ1-4 | . | TRBV5-4 | few | TGTGCCAGCAGCACTATACAGGGAACTAATGAAAAACTGTTTTTT | CASSTIQGTNEKLFF
TRBJ2-3 | TRBD2 | TRBV7-8 | few | TGTGCCAGCAGCCTACTAGCGGGGGGGAGCACAGATACGCAGTATTTT | CASSLLAGGSTDTQYF
TRBJ2-7 | . | TRBV5-1 | . | TGCGCCAGCAGCTTGGCGTACTCCTACGAGCAGTACTTC | CASSLAYSYEQYF
TRBJ1-1 | . | TRBV6-5 | . | TGTGCCAGCAGTTACTCCAGGACTGAAGCTTTCTTT | CASSYSRTEAFF
TRBJ2-3 | . | TRBV18 | once | TGTGCCAGCTCACCACGTACTAGAGCAACAGATACGCAGTATTTT | CASSPRTRATDTQYF
TRBJ2-6 | TRBD1 | TRBV18 | once | TGTGCCAGCTCATTGGACAGGGGTACCAACGTCCTGACTTTC | CASSLDRGTNVLTF
TRBJ1-2 | . | TRBV5-1 | . | TGCGCCAGCAGCTTACGGACAGTAAACTATGGCTACACCTTC | CASSLRTVNYGYTF
TRBJ2-7 | TRBD1 | TRBV19 | once | TGTGCCAGTAGTACCCGGGGGACAGGGGGCGACGAGCAGTACTTC | CASSTRGTGGDEQYF
TRBJ2-1 | . | TRBV4-1 | few | TGCGCCAGCAGCCAAGATCAAGGGCAGGGGAGGGCAGATGAGCAGTTCTTC | CASSQDQGQGRADEQFF
TRBJ1-1 | . | TRBV7-9 | . | TGTGCCAGCAGCTTTGGCATGAACACTGAAGCTTTCTTT | CASSFGMNTEAFF
TRBJ2-3 | . | TRBV9 | few | TGTGCCAGCAGCGTAAGCAGGGCGGATACGCAGTATTTT | CASSVSRADTQYF
TRBJ1-5 | . | TRBV19 | . | TGTGCCAGTAGTATTGGTGACAGGCGCAATCAGCCCCAGCATTTT | CASSIGDRRNQPQHF
TRBJ2-3 | . | TRBV9 | . | TGTGCCAGCAGCGTGGCGGGATTTAGCACAGATACGCAGTATTTT | CASSVAGFSTDTQYF
TRBJ2-7 | . | TRBV10-1 | . | TGCGCCACCATGAAAGAGGGGGAATCCTACGAGCAGTACTTC | CATMKEGESYEQYF
TRBJ1-2 | . | TRBV5-1 | . | TGCGCCAGCAGTCCCATAGGGGGAAACTATGGCTACACCTTC | CASSPIGGNYGYTF
TRBJ2-7 | . | TRBV29-1 | . | TGCAGCGTTGTCTTAGAAAGCTCCTACGAGCAGTACTTC | CSVVLESSYEQYF
TRBJ1-1 | . | TRBV7-9 | few | TGTGCCAGCAGCTTAGAGCGGATCACTGAAGCTTTCTTT | CASSLERITEAFF
TRBJ1-2 | TRBD1 | TRBV6-5 | . | TGTGCCAGCAGTTACTCGGACAGGCCCTATGGCTACACCTTC | CASSYSDRPYGYTF